The rows below give T cell receptor beta chains drawn from one sample of a study of blood T cells in healthy people across ages. Each CDR3 protein gets one entry after TCRdb re-called the 5' RACE reads with MiXCR. The sample holds fewer than 1 million distinct CDR3 sequences, under 45% seen once. The sample consisted of blood. All receptors come from a man in his 60s in good health. Each CDR3 is given with its conserved first and last residue. D genes are given only for firm matches. For some rows the clone size is stated as once, few or many, or as a class when expanded; others skip it.

clone size | CDR3 length | J gene | V gene | D gene | CDR3 DNA | CDR3 protein
- | 13 | TRBJ2-1 | TRBV6-2/TRBV6-3 | - | TGTGCCAGCAGAGATAGCGGCCTGGATGAGCAGTTCTTC | CASRDSGLDEQFF
- | 17 | TRBJ1-2 | TRBV7-9 | - | TGTGCCAGCAGCTTAGTCGGCAGGGCGTTGGGTAACTATGGCTACACCTTC | CASSLVGRALGNYGYTF
- | 16 | TRBJ2-7 | TRBV7-2 | TRBD2 | TGTGCCAGCAGCCGACTGACTAGCGGGGTCTCCTACGAGCAGTACTTC | CASSRLTSGVSYEQYF
- | 18 | TRBJ2-4 | TRBV11-2 | TRBD2 | TGTGCCAGCAGCTTACCTATGGGGGGGGAAATTGGCAAAAACATTCAGTACTTC | CASSLPMGGEIGKNIQYF
- | 14 | TRBJ1-2 | TRBV28 | - | TGTGCCAGCACCCGCTGGGTCCAGGGTTATGGCTACACCTTC | CASTRWVQGYGYTF
- | 14 | TRBJ1-1 | TRBV7-2 | - | TGTGCCAGCAGCAAGATGGCTCAGAACACTGAAGCTTTCTTT | CASSKMAQNTEAFF
few | 15 | TRBJ2-3 | TRBV6-6 | TRBD1 | TGTGCCAGCAGTTACTCCCAGGGGGTCACAGATACGCAGTATTTT | CASSYSQGVTDTQYF
few | 13 | TRBJ1-4 | TRBV28 | - | TGTGCCAGCATCGGAGGGGTAGGGGAAAAACTGTTTTTT | CASIGGVGEKLFF
- | 14 | TRBJ2-1 | TRBV11-2 | TRBD2 | TGTGCCAGCGGGACTAGCGCCTCCCACAATGAGCAGTTCTTC | CASGTSASHNEQFF
- | 17 | TRBJ1-6 | TRBV6-5 | - | TGTGCCAGCAGTTCCACAGGGATCAGCTCCTATAATTCACCCCTCCACTTT | CASSSTGISSYNSPLHF
- | 10 | TRBJ1-2 | TRBV20-1 | - | TGCAGTGCCCCCGCAGACGGCTACACCTTC | CSAPADGYTF
- | 14 | TRBJ2-3 | TRBV12-3/TRBV12-4 | - | TGTGCCAGCAGTTTCGGAAGGGGGATAGATACGCAGTATTTT | CASSFGRGIDTQYF
- | 17 | TRBJ1-4 | TRBV27 | TRBD1 | TGTGCCAGCAGTTTATACGGCAGGGGGCTTACTAATGAAAAACTGTTTTTT | CASSLYGRGLTNEKLFF
many | 14 | TRBJ2-3 | TRBV10-3 | - | TGTGCCATCGGCTCGAGGGGAGACACAGATACGCAGTATTTT | CAIGSRGDTDTQYF
- | 13 | TRBJ2-7 | TRBV2 | - | TGTGCCAGCAGTGATGCAGGTTCCTACGAGCAGTACTTC | CASSDAGSYEQYF
few | 17 | TRBJ2-5 | TRBV18 | TRBD2 | TGTGCCAGCTCACCCGGGACTAGCGGGGGTATACAAGAGACCCAGTACTTC | CASSPGTSGGIQETQYF
- | 18 | TRBJ1-1 | TRBV27 | - | TGTGCCAGCAGTCCCACCCGGGGCGGGGGGGGGCAAGGCACTGAAGCTTTCTTT | CASSPTRGGGGQGTEAFF
- | 16 | TRBJ2-1 | TRBV24-1 | TRBD2 | TGTGCCACCAGTGATTGGCTAGCGGGGGGACGGAATGAGCAGTTCTTC | CATSDWLAGGRNEQFF
many | 13 | TRBJ2-7 | TRBV29-1 | - | TGCAGCGCAGAGGACGGGAATGGCTACGAGCAGTACTTC | CSAEDGNGYEQYF
- | 13 | TRBJ2-5 | TRBV20-1 | - | TGCAGTGTCAACCTAGCGTACCAAGAGACCCAGTACTTC | CSVNLAYQETQYF
- | 13 | TRBJ1-2 | TRBV25-1 | - | TGTGCCAGCAGTGCGGGCAGAGCCTATGGCTACACCTTC | CASSAGRAYGYTF
- | 15 | TRBJ2-1 | TRBV4-1 | TRBD2 | TGCGCCAGCAGCCCCGAAGCGGGGGGCTACAATGAGCAGTTCTTC | CASSPEAGGYNEQFF
- | 15 | TRBJ2-3 | TRBV3-1 | - | TGTGCCAGCAGCCAAGGTGGCTTAGGGACAGATACGCAGTATTTT | CASSQGGLGTDTQYF
- | 14 | TRBJ2-7 | TRBV7-8 | TRBD2 | TGTGCCAGCAGCCCGTTTAGCGGGGGCTACGAGCAGTACTTC | CASSPFSGGYEQYF
few | 16 | TRBJ2-7 | TRBV7-2 | TRBD2 | TGTGCCAGCAGCTTCTTTAGCGGGGGGCCTAGCTACGAGCAGTACTTC | CASSFFSGGPSYEQYF
few | 13 | TRBJ1-2 | TRBV4-2 | - | TGTGCCAGCAGGACAGACAGTTCCTATGGCTACACCTTC | CASRTDSSYGYTF
- | 14 | TRBJ1-5 | TRBV6-2/TRBV6-3 | - | TGTGCCAGCAGTTACTACACAGCCAATCAGCCCCAGCATTTT | CASSYYTANQPQHF
once | 14 | TRBJ1-1 | TRBV6-5 | - | TGTGCCAGCAGGGCCAGGGGCCGATACACTGAAGCTTTCTTT | CASRARGRYTEAFF
- | 14 | TRBJ1-5 | TRBV6-2/TRBV6-3 | - | TGTGCCAGCAGCCCCGGGGGGGTCCCCCACGTGTGGCATTTT | CASSPGGVPHVWHF
- | 14 | TRBJ2-1 | TRBV2 | TRBD1 | TGTGCCAGTGTCCGGGACAGGGGGCTGAATGAGCAGTTCTTC | CASVRDRGLNEQFF